Following are 20 T cell receptor beta chains from one sample sequenced in a study of blood T cell repertoires in COVID-19. Here immunoSEQ multiplex PCR was the method, and the copy in TCRdb shows in-frame clones only, minus some. The table records approximately 260,000 clones, about 86% of them present only once. The sequenced sample consisted of PBMCs or T cells enriched from blood (not recorded which). These receptors came from a man in his fifties who had recovered from COVID-19.

This clone was observed once. This chain joins TRBV5-1 and TRBJ1-2; D is perhaps TRBD1 (6 bases). Trimming took off 4 bases at V and 5 bases at J, with 18 bases between the two ends. The CDR3 extends over 15 amino acids. CDR1 is SGHRS and CDR2 is YFSETQ in the germline V gene. CDR3 nucleotides: TGCGCCAGCAGCCCCACGAGGACAGTAAATTATGGCTACACCTTC. Translating gives CASSPTRTVNYGYTF.

This clone appeared once. The chain combines TRBV29-1 with TRBJ2-7, with D tentatively TRBD2 (6 bases). V lost 4 bases and J 2 bases, leaving 12 bases between the germline ends. The V gene's germline CDR1 is SQVTM and CDR2 ANQGSEA. The CDR3 contains 13 residues. CDR3 in amino acids: CSVGTDYTYEQYF. CDR3 coding DNA: TGCAGCGTTGGGACGGACTATACCTACGAGCAGTACTTC.

The chain employs TRBV24-1 and TRBJ2-2, with D possibly being TRBD2 (5 bases). Between the trimmed V and J ends, which lost 9 bases and 7 bases, there was a span of 14 bases. The germline V gene has CDR1 KGHDR and CDR2 SFDVKD. This CDR3 spans 13 amino acids. The CDR3 region has the DNA TGTGCCACCCAGAGGGATTATGACGGGGAGCTGTTTTTT. This codes for CATQRDYDGELFF.

V and J are TRBV6-2 or TRBV6-3 and TRBJ2-7, with D hard to call. The CDR3 is made up of 14 amino acids. V lost 2 bases and J lost 6, with 14 bases in between. The germline V gene encodes CDR1 MNHEY and CDR2 SVGEGT. The CDR3 sequence: CASSYARSQGEQYF. For the CDR3, the DNA is TGTGCCAGCAGTTACGCGCGGAGCCAAGGCGAGCAGTACTTC.

The V and J genes are TRBV6-5 and TRBJ1-6; the D is unclear. Germline V gene sequence: CDR1 MNHEY, CDR2 SVGAGI. The CDR3 consists of 12 residues. V was clipped by 2 bases and J by 13 bases, with 9 bases between them. CDR3 sequence reads: CASSYLRSPLHF. CDR3 coding DNA: TGTGCCAGCAGTTACCTTCGGTCCCCCCTCCACTTT.

The chain carries TRBV15 and TRBJ2-7; D is unclear. The CDR3 is 12 amino acids. CDR1 is LNHNV, CDR2 YYDKDF, per germline (reference sequence). Trimming shortened V by 6 bases and J by 13 bases, and 19 bases separated the two germline ends. The CDR3 spells CATRIGRGGLYF. The CDR3 nucleotides read TGTGCCACCAGGATTGGCCGAGGCGGCTTATACTTC.

There are a few counts of this clone. The chain links TRBV4-2 to TRBJ2-3; 14 nucleotides align to TRBD2. V lost 0 bases and J lost 3; bases outside the gene matches: 5. The CDR3 spans 18 residues. The germline V gene encodes CDR1 LGHNA and CDR2 YNFKEQ. The CDR3 reads CASSQDKRTSGGTDTQYF. The CDR3 nucleotides are TGTGCCAGCAGCCAAGATAAACGGACTAGCGGGGGGACAGATACGCAGTATTTT.

The V call is TRBV6-5, the J call TRBJ2-5; a weak D match, TRBD2 (7 bases). Germline-derived CDR1 and CDR2 are MNHEY and SVGAGI. V was clipped by 5 bases and J by 5 bases, with 15 bases between them. This CDR3 is 14 amino acids long. The CDR3 loop is CASSLGGAAETQYF. The CDR3 coding sequence is TGTGCCAGCAGTCTAGGGGGGGCAGCGGAGACCCAGTACTTC.

The chain links TRBV2 to TRBJ2-5, with D possibly TRBD2 on 7 matching bases. Looked up from germline, CDR1 is SNHLY and CDR2 is FYNNEI. Deletions cut 6 bases from V and 4 bases from J, with 18 bases between. This CDR3 region has 15 residues. CDR3 residues: CASRGSRGARETQYF. The CDR3, as DNA: TGTGCCAGCAGAGGTAGTCGGGGGGCCAGAGAGACCCAGTACTTC.

V and J are TRBV18 and TRBJ2-3; 13 nucleotides line up with TRBD2. V trimming: 3 bases; J trimming: 1 base; junction bases outside the gene matches: 4. This CDR3 spans 17 amino acids. Germline V CDR1 and CDR2: KGHSH, LQKENI. The CDR3 here is CASSPGLAGVRTDTQYF. As DNA, the CDR3 is TGTGCCAGCTCACCCGGACTAGCGGGAGTCCGCACAGATACGCAGTATTTT.

The chain combines TRBV28 with TRBJ1-1; D call uncertain. Per germline, CDR1 MDHEN and CDR2 SYDVKM. Deletions cut 2 bases from V and 9 bases from J, with 10 bases between. The CDR3 length is 12 residues. For the CDR3, the DNA is TGTGCCAGCAGTTTAGTGGGCAGCAAAGCTTTCTTT. Amino acids: CASSLVGSKAFF.

V is TRBV6-5 and J is TRBJ2-3; D gene uncertain. The CDR3 has 14 residues. The ends were cut back, 5 bases at V and 3 bases at J, with 12 bases in the middle. Germline assignment: CDR1 MNHEY and CDR2 SVGAGI. CDR3 DNA sequence: TGTGCCAGCAGTCCGACTGCTCCAACAGATACGCAGTATTTT. Translating it yields CASSPTAPTDTQYF.

This clone was found a few times. The V and J genes are TRBV19 and TRBJ1-2; D is unresolved. V was pared by 4 bases and J by 4 bases, with 19 bases between. Germline V gene lookup returns CDR1 LNHDA and CDR2 SQIVND (reference sequence). The CDR3 spans 16 residues. The CDR3 region has the DNA TGTGCCAGTAGTACACACCCAGGATTGGGTAGCTATGGCTACACCTTC. Translated, it gives CASSTHPGLGSYGYTF.

This clone was observed a few times. CDR3 DNA sequence: TGCGCCAGCAGCACTACAGGGGGCAATGGCAATCAGCCCCAGCATTTT. It encodes CASSTTGGNGNQPQHF. The V gene is TRBV4-1, the J gene TRBJ1-5, with 9 positions matching TRBD1. The CDR3 length is 16 residues. Trimming cost V 5 bases and J 2 bases; bases outside gene matches: 7. The germline CDR1 and CDR2 sequences are MGHRA and YSYEKL.

This clone was picked up many times. V is TRBV7-2 and J is TRBJ2-3; D not resolved. The germline gives CDR1 SGHTA, CDR2 FQGNSA. Trimming shortened V by 5 bases and J by 0 bases, and 9 bases separated the two germline ends. This CDR3 is built from 14 residues. CDR3 loop: CASSVMQSTDTQYF. The CDR3 region has the DNA TGTGCCAGCAGCGTAATGCAGAGCACAGATACGCAGTATTTT.

This clone was seen a single time. The chain employs TRBV18 and TRBJ2-5; 10 bases are a match to TRBD1. Per the germline V gene, CDR1 is KGHSH and CDR2 is LQKENI. J gave up 3 bases and V 3 bases, and 7 bases lay outside the gene matches. This CDR3 is built from 16 residues. The CDR3 region is CASSPGKGQGKETQYF. In DNA, the CDR3 is TGTGCCAGCTCACCCGGAAAGGGACAGGGGAAAGAGACCCAGTACTTC.

This clone showed up just a few times. This sequence joins TRBV7-2 and TRBJ1-1, with D perhaps TRBD1 (5 bases). V lost 3 bases, J lost 4 bases, and 12 bases lay in between. CDR3 size: 14 residues. The germline V gene has CDR1 SGHTA and CDR2 FQGNSA. Here the CDR3 DNA reads TGTGCCAGCAGCTTTAGGAGGGACCTCACTGAAGCTTTCTTT. As protein: CASSFRRDLTEAFF.

The chain links TRBV19 to TRBJ1-2; 7 bases fit TRBD1. The CDR3 has 13 amino acids. V lost 7 bases, J lost 4 bases, and 6 bases stayed unmatched. Germline V gene data show CDR1 as LNHDA and CDR2 as SQIVND (reference sequence). The CDR3 bases are TGTGCCAGTACCCCAGACAGGGCCTATGGCTACACCTTC. Translation gives CASTPDRAYGYTF.

The V call is TRBV5-1, the J call TRBJ2-1, with D perhaps matching TRBD2 (6 bases). CDR3 length: 14 amino acids. Trimming shortened V by 2 bases and J by 8 bases, and 14 bases separated the two germline ends. In germline, CDR1 is SGHRS, CDR2 YFSETQ. CDR3 region: CASSLSLAPDEQFF. CDR3 bases: TGCGCCAGCAGCTTAAGTCTAGCGCCAGATGAGCAGTTCTTC.

As DNA, the CDR3 is TGTGCCAGTAGTATAGGGGGCGGGGGACAGGTCCGGGGCACCGGGGAGCTGTTTTTT. Its protein is CASSIGGGGQVRGTGELFF. This chain joins TRBV19 and TRBJ2-2; D is perhaps TRBD1 (8 bases). The germline V gene encodes CDR1 LNHDA and CDR2 SQIVND (reference sequence). V lost 1 base and J 4 bases, leaving 22 bases between the germline ends. This CDR3 comprises 19 residues.